Sequencing of this T cell receptor (beta chain) was carried out in a study of a mutant IDH1 vaccine in newly diagnosed glioma. Sequencing was performed with immunoSEQ multiplex PCR; in TCRdb, only in-frame clones are kept and a portion is missing. This repertoire shows around 49,000 clones, just under 80% found once; its top ten account for over 4.5%. Time point of the sample: week 5, during vaccination. Each vaccine dose was 300 ug of mutant IDH1 20-mer peptide, with topical imiquimod. V lost 10 bases, J lost 0 bases, and 11 bases stayed unmatched. Germline CDR1 and CDR2: SEHNR and FQNEAQ (reference sequence). The CDR3 has 16 amino acids. As regards this clone: Antigen: not known.

Material: PBMCs, obtained from a glioma patient whose treatment included an IDH1 peptide vaccine. The genes are TRBV7-9 and TRBJ2-2, with 7 bases matching TRBD1. This sequence was found in a man in his fifties with glioma. CDR3 sequence: CATLKGAGTNTGELFF. The CDR3 DNA is TGTGCCACCCTTAAGGGGGCAGGCACGAACACCGGGGAGCTGTTTTTT.